The rows below give T cell receptor beta chains drawn from one sample of a study of cytomegalovirus exposure and HLA in healthy donors. Clones were read by immunoSEQ multiplex PCR, and TCRdb kept only the in-frame ones, dropping some. The sample shows around 200,000 clones, about three quarters of them seen only once. Sequenced input: PBMCs. The receptors were gathered from a middle-aged man in good health and CMV-seronegative. The CDR3 runs from the conserved cysteine through the conserved F or W. D genes are given only for firm matches. Size is omitted from some rows. Given values are once, few, many or a class for expanded clones.

clone size	V gene	J gene	D gene	CDR3 protein	CDR3 DNA
-	TRBV10-2	TRBJ2-1	-	CASSSGQNEQFF	TGCGCCAGCAGCTCGGGACAAAATGAGCAGTTCTTC
few	TRBV5-1	TRBJ2-7	-	CASSLAESRQSYEQYF	TGCGCCAGCAGCTTGGCCGAGTCTCGCCAATCCTACGAGCAGTACTTC
-	TRBV5-1	TRBJ2-6	-	CASSSDGGTGANVLTF	TGCGCCAGCAGTTCGGACGGAGGCACTGGGGCCAACGTCCTGACTTTC
-	TRBV7-2	TRBJ2-2	-	CASSWDGGIGELFF	TGTGCCTCCTCCTGGGATGGGGGCATCGGGGAGCTGTTTTTT
-	TRBV6-6	TRBJ1-2	TRBD1	CASRNPGQTAYGYTF	TGTGCCAGCAGGAACCCGGGACAGACTGCCTATGGCTACACCTTC
-	TRBV5-1	TRBJ2-1	TRBD2	CASSLDLAGSYNEQFF	TGCGCCAGCAGCTTGGATCTAGCGGGATCCTACAATGAGCAGTTCTTC
-	TRBV28	TRBJ1-2	-	CASSSDVGYTF	TGTGCCAGCAGTTCAGATGTTGGCTACACCTTC
-	TRBV4-1	TRBJ2-7	-	CASSQAGSRVEQYF	TGCGCCAGCAGCCAAGCGGGGTCTAGAGTCGAGCAGTACTTC
-	TRBV5-1	TRBJ1-5	TRBD1	CASSLAGQINQPQHF	TGCGCCAGCAGCTTGGCGGGACAGATCAATCAGCCCCAGCATTTT
few	TRBV5-1	TRBJ2-7	-	CASSGTPTYEQYF	TGCGCCAGCAGCGGGACACCCACCTACGAGCAGTACTTC
-	TRBV29-1	TRBJ2-3	TRBD2	CSVEVAGLAGRTDTQYF	TGCAGCGTTGAAGTGGCAGGGCTAGCGGGGCGCACAGATACGCAGTATTTT
-	TRBV2	TRBJ1-4	TRBD1	CASRAPGQGYATNEKLFF	TGTGCCAGCAGAGCTCCGGGACAGGGCTATGCAACTAATGAAAAACTGTTTTTT
-	TRBV5-4	TRBJ2-2	TRBD1	CASSPMGQGRTGELFF	TGTGCCAGCAGCCCTATGGGACAGGGGCGAACCGGGGAGCTGTTTTTT
once	TRBV13	TRBJ2-5	-	CASSLRSGEAQETQYF	TGTGCCAGCAGCCTACGATCAGGCGAAGCTCAAGAGACCCAGTACTTC
-	TRBV7-9	TRBJ2-7	-	CASSRDSNEQYF	TGTGCCAGCAGCAGGGACTCCAACGAGCAGTACTTC
few	TRBV28	TRBJ2-7	TRBD1	CASRVSRDSSYEQYF	TGTGCCAGCAGAGTATCCCGGGACAGTAGCTACGAGCAGTACTTC